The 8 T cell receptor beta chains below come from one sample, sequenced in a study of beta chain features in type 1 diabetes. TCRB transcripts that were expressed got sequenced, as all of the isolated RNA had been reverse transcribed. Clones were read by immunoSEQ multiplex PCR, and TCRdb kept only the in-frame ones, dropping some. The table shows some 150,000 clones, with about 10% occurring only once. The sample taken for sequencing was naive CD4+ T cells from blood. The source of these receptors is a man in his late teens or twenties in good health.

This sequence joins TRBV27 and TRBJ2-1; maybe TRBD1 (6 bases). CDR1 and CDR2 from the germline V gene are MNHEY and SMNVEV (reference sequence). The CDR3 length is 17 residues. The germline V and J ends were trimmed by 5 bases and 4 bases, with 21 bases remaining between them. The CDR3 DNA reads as TGTGCCAGCAGTCATTCGGGCTTAACAGGGACGTACAATGAGCAGTTCTTC. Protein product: CASSHSGLTGTYNEQFF.

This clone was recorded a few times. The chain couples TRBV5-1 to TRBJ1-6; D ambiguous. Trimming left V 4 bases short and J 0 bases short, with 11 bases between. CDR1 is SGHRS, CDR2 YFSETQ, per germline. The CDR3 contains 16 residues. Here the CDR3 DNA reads TGCGCCAGCAGCGGCCGACTGAGCTCCTATAATTCACCCCTCCACTTT. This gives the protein CASSGRLSSYNSPLHF.

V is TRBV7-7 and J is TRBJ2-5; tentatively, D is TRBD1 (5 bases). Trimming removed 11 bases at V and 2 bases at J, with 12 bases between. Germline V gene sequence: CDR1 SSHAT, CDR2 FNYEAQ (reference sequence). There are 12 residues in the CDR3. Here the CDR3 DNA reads TGTGCCTCTGGGGCTGATCAAGAGACCCAGTACTTC. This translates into CASGADQETQYF.

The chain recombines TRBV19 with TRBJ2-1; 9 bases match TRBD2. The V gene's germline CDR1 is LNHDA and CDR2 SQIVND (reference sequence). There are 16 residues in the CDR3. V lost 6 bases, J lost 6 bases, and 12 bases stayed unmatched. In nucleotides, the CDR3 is TGTGCCAGTAGCCCGCGGGGTGGCGGGGGGGTCAATGAGCAGTTCTTC. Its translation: CASSPRGGGGVNEQFF.

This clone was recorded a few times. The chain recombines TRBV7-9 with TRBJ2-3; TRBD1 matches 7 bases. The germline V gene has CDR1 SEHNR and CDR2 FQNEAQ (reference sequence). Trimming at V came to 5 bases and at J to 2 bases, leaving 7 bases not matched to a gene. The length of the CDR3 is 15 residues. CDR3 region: CASSQPGQNTDTQYF. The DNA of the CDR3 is TGTGCCAGCAGCCAACCGGGACAGAACACAGATACGCAGTATTTT. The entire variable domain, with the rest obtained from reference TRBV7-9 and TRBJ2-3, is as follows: DTGVSQNPRHKITKRGQNVTFRCDPISEHNRLYWYRQTLGQGPEFLTYFQNEAQLEKSRLLSDRFSAERPKGSFSTLEIQRTEQGDSAMYLCASSQPGQNTDTQYFGPGTRLTVL.

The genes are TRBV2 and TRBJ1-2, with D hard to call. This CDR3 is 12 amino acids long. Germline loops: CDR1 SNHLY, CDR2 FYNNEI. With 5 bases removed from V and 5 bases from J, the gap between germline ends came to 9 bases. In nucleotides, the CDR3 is TGTGCCAGCAGTCCGTACGGGTATGGCTACACCTTC. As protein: CASSPYGYGYTF.

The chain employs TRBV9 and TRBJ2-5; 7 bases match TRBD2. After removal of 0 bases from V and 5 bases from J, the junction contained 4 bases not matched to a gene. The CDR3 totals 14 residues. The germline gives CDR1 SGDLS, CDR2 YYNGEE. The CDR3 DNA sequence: TGTGCCAGCAGCGTAGGGGAGGGCCCGGAGACCCAGTACTTC. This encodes CASSVGEGPETQYF.

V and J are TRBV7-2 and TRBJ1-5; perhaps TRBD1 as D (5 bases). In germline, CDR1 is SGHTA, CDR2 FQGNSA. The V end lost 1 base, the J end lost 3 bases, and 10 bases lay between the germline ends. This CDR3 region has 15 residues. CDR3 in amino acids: CASSLEGLYNQPQHF. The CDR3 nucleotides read TGTGCCAGCAGCTTAGAGGGACTATACAATCAGCCCCAGCATTTT.